The T cell receptor (beta chain) described here comes from a study of control samples from healthy donors and cancer patients. Assay used: immunoSEQ multiplex PCR; TCRdb lists only in-frame clones, some missing. The data show over 100,000 clones, about nine tenths seen once. The CDR3 sequence is 14 residues long. This TCR was sampled from a human donor in good health. The donor label of this sample is uncertain. The V gene is TRBV21-1, the J gene TRBJ1-1; the table names TRBD1, a call not compared with the DNA. TRBV21-1 is a pseudogene segment. The sample comprised blood. The CDR3 here is CASSKKQVLTEAFF. The CDR3 DNA is TGTGCCAGCAGCAAGAAACAGGTTTTAACTGAAGCTTTCTTT.